This note documents a single T cell receptor (beta chain) sequence. It lacks a known antigen. The input lacks base qualities; no much larger clone sits a single base away. The donors were 40 or so Caucasian individuals from Russia, aged roughly 6 to 100 years, who were systemically healthy. About 9.8 milliliters of peripheral blood were drawn from each donor into EDTA-treated Vacutainer tubes. PBMCs were isolated by Ficoll-Paque density-gradient centrifugation, with at least 6.5 million obtained per sample. Trizol reagent was used to extract total RNA from PBMCs, with at least 5.5 micrograms per sample. For every donor, an aliquot of PBMCs went through flow cytometry to measure the percentages of naive CD45RAhigh/CD27high T cells. This entry is derived from a study of blood T cells in healthy people across ages (dated by TCRdb to about 2015). Background for the entire study: In model experiments, template switching captured about one uniquely barcoded TCR beta cDNA molecule for every two T cells. Age-related changes in TCR beta repertoire diversity were measured in the study by deep sequencing normalized with unique cDNA molecular identifiers. The donors were split into four age groups: young (average about 16 years), middle-aged (over 35), aged (more than 60) and long-lived (under 90). To avoid experimental bias, donors of different ages were distributed randomly across sequencing lanes. The study analyzed two additional independent replicas of 1 million unique cDNA reads from the same blood draw for two donors, one aged 18 to 29 and one aged 80 or older. The full study reports these points: Observed TCR beta diversity per million T cells fell roughly linearly with age, and a significant reduction was already apparent by age around 40. Conclusive comparison of naive and antigen-experienced compartments was prevented by the profiling of bulk unsorted PBMCs. Compared with the aged group, the long-lived group had more naive CD4+ T cells, fewer expanded clones and increased TCR diversity, a pattern suggesting age selection. Because the CMV infection status of the donors was unknown, age-related changes in expanded clonotypes may potentially have been confounded. Estimates of total diversity based on one million sequenced T cells were regarded as lower bounds and as underestimates. A strong correlation was found between observed TCR beta diversity and the percentage of naive T cells measured by flow cytometry.

The CDR3 runs 16 amino acids, cysteine and phenylalanine included. Solely the CDR3 DNA is kept, with 48 bases framed from the first base. V is reduced by 3 bases and J by 6 bases, leaving a spacing of 19 bases between them. The germline V gene encodes CDR1 LGHDT and CDR2 YNNKEL (reference sequence). The method was 5' RACE. Sequencing was performed on an Illumina HiSeq 2500. A second roughly 6 to 12 cycle PCR used a sample-barcoded 5' primer and a J-beta primer mix. A unique molecular identifier was introduced onto each TCR beta cDNA molecule by a template-switch 5' adaptor carrying 12 random nucleotides. Each sample yielded at least 2.5 million CDR3-containing paired-end reads. First-strand cDNA was synthesized from all RNA with the Mint cDNA synthesis kit, primed by a TRBC-specific oligonucleotide. Following uracil-DNA glycosylase treatment, all cDNA underwent a first 18-cycle PCR with the universal primers M1SS and BC2_uni_R. In the paper's pipeline: Each sample was normalized by randomly selecting 1 million high-quality reads, each carrying a distinct molecular identifier. Instead of being binned into consensus sequences, reads with shared molecular identifiers were discarded. CDR3 identification, clonotype clustering and error correction used MiTCR with a Q25 quality threshold and the strictest error-elimination algorithm. A nonparametric unseen species model with Euler transformation was used to estimate a lower bound on total TCR beta diversity. TCRdb reprocessing: public reads trimmed at Q25 with fastp, clones called with MiXCR, in-frame beta chains kept. Identical CDR3 protein sequences are pooled into one entry, listed with their most common genes and DNA. TCRdb, not the original authors, processed these V and J calls. This sample comprises about 640,000 distinct CDR3 sequences, 58% of them detected only once. Around 37% of the sample belongs to the ten largest clones.

Source material: blood. Recombination joined TRBV3-1 with TRBJ2-3, with the D gene tentatively TRBD1 or TRBD2, based on 6 matching bases in each. This TCR was sampled from a man between 60 and 75 years old in good health. The CDR3 is CASSQEPGLGADTQYF. The bases read TGTGCCAGCAGCCAGGAACCGGGACTGGGGGCGGATACGCAGTATTTT.